This entry describes one T cell receptor beta chain. Method: immunoSEQ multiplex PCR; TCRdb's copy keeps in-frame clones and lacks some. The sample holds approximately 230,000 clones, about 85% seen once. Which cohort a participant joined came from the clinical history participants gave. The sample originates from a study of blood T cell repertoires in COVID-19. At the level of the study: The study drew acute and convalescent COVID-19 samples from the United States, Italy and Spain. T cells, B-cell-depleted T cells, or PBMCs provided the cDNA or gDNA that served as material.

Germline CDR1 is SGHTA and CDR2 is FQGNSA. This CDR3 has 16 residues. V lost 2 bases, J lost 3 bases, and 7 bases stayed unmatched. The sequence derives from a woman in her 30s with acute COVID-19. This chain uses TRBV7-2 with TRBJ2-7, with 10 bases aligning to TRBD2. What was sequenced was PBMCs or T cells enriched from blood (not recorded which). The CDR3 loop is CASSLSRLAGGYEQYF. The DNA for the CDR3 is TGTGCCAGCAGCTTATCCCGACTAGCGGGTGGCTACGAGCAGTACTTC.